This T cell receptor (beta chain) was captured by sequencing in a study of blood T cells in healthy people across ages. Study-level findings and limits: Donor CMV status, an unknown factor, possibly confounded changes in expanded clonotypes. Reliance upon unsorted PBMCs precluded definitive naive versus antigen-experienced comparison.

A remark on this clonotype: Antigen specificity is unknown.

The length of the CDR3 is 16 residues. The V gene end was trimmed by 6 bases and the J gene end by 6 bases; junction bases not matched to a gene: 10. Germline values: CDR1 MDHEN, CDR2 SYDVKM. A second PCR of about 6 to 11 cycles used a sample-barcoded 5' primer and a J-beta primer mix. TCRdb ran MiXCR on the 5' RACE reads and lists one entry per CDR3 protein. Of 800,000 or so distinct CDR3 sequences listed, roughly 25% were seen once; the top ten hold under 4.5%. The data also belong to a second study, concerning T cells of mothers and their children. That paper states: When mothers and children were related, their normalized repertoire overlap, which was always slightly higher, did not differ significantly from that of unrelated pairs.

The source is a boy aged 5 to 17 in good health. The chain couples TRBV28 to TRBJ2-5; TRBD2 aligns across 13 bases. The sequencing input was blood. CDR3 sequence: CASSYTGTSGAKTQYF. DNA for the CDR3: TGTGCCAGCAGCTATACAGGGACTAGCGGGGCGAAGACCCAGTACTTC.